These 7 T cell receptor beta chains were all obtained from the same sample, sequenced in a study of radiation and T cells in renal cell carcinoma. The time point: blood 2 weeks post-SBRT. Treatment specified: 15 Gy SBRT to primary tumor, nephrectomy 4 weeks later. Repertoires were generated with immunoSEQ multiplex PCR, while TCRdb's copy carries only in-frame clones and drops some. The profile shows 100,000 to 150,000 clones, 81% of them singletons. The material was blood, obtained from a patient whose treatment included radiotherapy and nephrectomy. The receptor set was obtained from a man between 50 and 59 years old with renal cell carcinoma.

The chain combines TRBV7-6 with TRBJ1-5, with D tentatively TRBD1 (6 bases). Trimming removed 5 bases at V and 4 bases at J, with 12 bases between. The germline gives CDR1 SGHVS, CDR2 FNYEAQ. The length of the CDR3 is 14 residues. CDR3 bases: TGTGCCAGCAGCCCGACAGGCGGAAATCAGCCCCAGCATTTT. This codes for CASSPTGGNQPQHF.

The chain couples TRBV27 to TRBJ1-2; D remains ambiguous. CDR1 MNHEY and CDR2 SMNVEV come from the germline V gene (reference sequence). Between the trimmed V and J ends, which lost 6 bases and 5 bases, there was a span of 19 bases. The CDR3 is made up of 15 amino acids. The DNA for the CDR3 is TGTGCCAGCAGCCGGAAGGAGGCTCCCTCTTATGGCTACACCTTC. This gives the protein CASSRKEAPSYGYTF.

The chain couples TRBV4-2 to TRBJ2-3, with 7 bases identical to TRBD1. This CDR3 comprises 15 residues. CDR1 and CDR2 from the germline V gene are LGHNA and YNFKEQ. J gave up 8 bases and V 2 bases, and 10 bases lay outside the gene matches. The CDR3 protein is CASSQQGQKPGTQYF. The CDR3 DNA sequence: TGTGCCAGCAGCCAACAGGGACAGAAGCCAGGTACGCAGTATTTT.

The V gene is TRBV25-1, the J gene TRBJ1-3; the D is unclear. The CDR3 totals 14 residues. CDR1 MGHDK and CDR2 SYGVNS come from the germline V gene. V lost 3 bases, J lost 1 base, and 7 bases lay in between. The CDR3 protein is CASSDWPSGNTIYF. Written as DNA, the CDR3 is TGTGCCAGCAGTGATTGGCCATCTGGAAACACCATATATTTT.

J is TRBJ1-4 and V is TRBV7-9; tentatively, D is TRBD1 (6 bases). Looked up from germline, CDR1 is SEHNR and CDR2 is FQNEAQ (reference sequence). This CDR3 region has 13 residues. V was pared by 6 bases and J by 8 bases, with 13 bases between. CDR3 sequence: CASSIGQQEKLFF. In DNA, the CDR3 is TGTGCCAGCAGTATTGGACAGCAAGAAAAACTGTTTTTT.

This clone occurred a few times. The V call is TRBV6-5, the J call TRBJ1-4, with 8 bases that match TRBD1. Germline CDR1 and CDR2: MNHEY and SVGAGI. The length of the CDR3 is 15 residues. The J segment lost 7 bases and the V segment lost 2 bases, leaving 6 bases of the junction unmatched. CDR3 loop: CASSYGGTGSEKLFF. In nucleotides, the CDR3 is TGTGCCAGCAGTTACGGGGGGACAGGTTCTGAAAAACTGTTTTTT.

The chain employs TRBV5-1 and TRBJ1-5; TRBD1 agrees at 8 bases. J was trimmed by 4 bases and V by 0 bases; bases with no gene match: 6. The length of the CDR3 is 16 residues. Germline assignment: CDR1 SGHRS and CDR2 YFSETQ. The CDR3 DNA is TGCGCCAGCAGCTTGGAGGGACAGGAAGCAAATCAGCCCCAGCATTTT. It specifies CASSLEGQEANQPQHF.